The clone carrying this T cell receptor beta chain was seen a few times. Its target is not known. This record comes from a study of vaccination and CD4 T cells after COVID-19. Study at large: Convalescent donors: six male, four female; seven Caucasian, two Asian, one multiracial, two Hispanic. Findings and caveats of the study: Detection of a median about 85% of reactive clones in convalescent patients was confined to the period after vaccination. The median number of SARS-CoV-2-reactive clonotypes increased from 21 to 38, a change that did not reach significance.

Cultured CD4+ T cells had their DNA profiled by the Oncomine TCR Beta short-read assay. TCRdb analysed the PCR reads with MiXCR anew, one entry per CDR3 protein. The sample includes fewer than 15,000 distinct CDR3 sequences, around two fifths of them seen just once. From germline, CDR1 is DFQATT and CDR2 SNEGSKA (reference sequence). Trimming stripped 1 base from V and 0 bases from J, with 8 bases between. This CDR3 is built from 14 residues. Treatment specified: approximately 10-day PBMC culture with coronavirus spike peptide pools or control peptides (ViraFEST assay). Every well contained around 2 million PBMCs, which were grown with about 9.3 IU/ml IL-2 and 7.5 to 10 ug/ml peptide pools.

This chain links TRBV20-1 with TRBJ2-3, with unresolved D. The receptor was derived from a human donor with COVID-19. Material: cultured CD4+ T cells from blood. This CDR3 reads CSARAAVSTDTQYF. The CDR3 nucleotides are TGCAGTGCTAGAGCGGCGGTGAGCACAGATACGCAGTATTTT.